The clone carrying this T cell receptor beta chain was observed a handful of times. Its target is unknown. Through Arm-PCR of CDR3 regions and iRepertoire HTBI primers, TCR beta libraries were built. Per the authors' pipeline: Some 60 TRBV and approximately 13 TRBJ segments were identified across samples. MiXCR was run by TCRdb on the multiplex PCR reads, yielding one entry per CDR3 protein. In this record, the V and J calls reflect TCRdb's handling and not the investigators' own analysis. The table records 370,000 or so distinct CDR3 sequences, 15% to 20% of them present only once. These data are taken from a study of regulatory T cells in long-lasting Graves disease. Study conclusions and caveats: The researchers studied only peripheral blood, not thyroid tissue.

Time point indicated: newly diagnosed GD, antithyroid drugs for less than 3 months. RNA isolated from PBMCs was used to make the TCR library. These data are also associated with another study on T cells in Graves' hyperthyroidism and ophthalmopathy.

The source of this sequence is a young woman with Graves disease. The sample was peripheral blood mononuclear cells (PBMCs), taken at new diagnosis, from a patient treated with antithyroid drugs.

Written as DNA, the CDR3 is TGTGCCAGCACAATCCCCGCCAGCACTAATGGCTACACCTTC. Protein sequence: CASTIPASTNGYTF. J is TRBJ1-2 and V is TRBV7-2; D gene uncertain. Deletions cut 7 bases from V and 6 bases from J, with 18 bases between. The CDR3 has 14 residues. Germline V gene data show CDR1 as SGHTA and CDR2 as FQGNSA.